These 21 T cell receptor beta chains were all obtained from the same sample, sequenced in a study of regulatory T cells in long-lasting Graves disease. Time point meaning: persistent/refractory GD, antithyroid drugs over 5 years with positive TRAb. Preparation of the TCR library used RNA extracted from PBMCs. For TCR beta, libraries came from iRepertoire HTBI primers and Arm-PCR of CDR3 regions. TCRdb redid the calling of the multiplex PCR reads with MiXCR, one entry per CDR3 protein. The data contain approximately 690,000 distinct CDR3 sequences, roughly 30% of them singletons. Sample: peripheral blood mononuclear cells (PBMCs), taken when the disease was refractory, from a patient treated with antithyroid drugs. These receptor sequences come from a female donor with Graves disease.

The sample holds a few counts of this clonotype. This chain uses TRBV6-2 or TRBV6-3 with TRBJ1-4, with D possibly matching TRBD1 (6 bases). In germline, CDR1 is MNHEY, CDR2 SVGEGT. The CDR3 covers 14 residues. V lost 5 bases, J lost 4 bases, and 11 bases lay in between. The CDR3 bases are TGTGCCAGCAGTGGACAGACTTTTAATGAAAAACTGTTTTTT. Its protein product is CASSGQTFNEKLFF.

The chain uses TRBV6-5 and TRBJ1-1, with D possibly TRBD1 on 6 matching bases. This CDR3 is built from 15 residues. Germline V gene data show CDR1 as MNHEY and CDR2 as SVGAGI. The ends were cut back, 2 bases at V and 6 bases at J, with 16 bases in the middle. The CDR3 region has the DNA TGTGCCAGCAGTTACGGAACAGGGAGAAGCGCTGAAGCTTTCTTT. Translating it yields CASSYGTGRSAEAFF.

This clonotype was counted only a few times. J is TRBJ2-1 and V is TRBV12-3 or TRBV12-4, with 7 bases aligning to TRBD2. V lost 2 bases, J lost 6 bases, and 4 bases stayed unmatched. This CDR3 is built from 14 residues. In DNA form, the CDR3 reads TGTGCCAGCAGTTTAAATGCGGGAGTCAATGAGCAGTTCTTC. Amino acid sequence: CASSLNAGVNEQFF.

This clonotype was observed a handful of times. The V and J genes are TRBV6-1 and TRBJ2-7; the D gene could be TRBD1 or TRBD2 (5 bases each). This CDR3 comprises 12 residues. Trimming stripped 6 bases from V and 7 bases from J, with 13 bases between. CDR1 is MNHNS, CDR2 SASEGT, per germline. Here the CDR3 DNA reads TGTGCCAGCAGGGGACCTACTACGGAGCAGTACTTC. Protein: CASRGPTTEQYF.

The chain couples TRBV5-1 to TRBJ2-2; 13 nucleotides match TRBD2. The germline CDR1 and CDR2 sequences are SGHRS and YFSETQ. V gave up 4 bases and J gave up 6 bases; unmatched junction bases: 3. This CDR3 is 15 amino acids long. This CDR3 is CASSRGLAGSGELFF. Written as DNA, the CDR3 is TGCGCCAGCAGCAGGGGACTAGCGGGATCCGGGGAGCTGTTTTTT.

CDR3 sequence: CASTPGVVTEAFF. The CDR3 DNA follows: TGTGCCAGCACCCCAGGTGTAGTCACTGAAGCTTTCTTT. The chain joins TRBV12-3 or TRBV12-4 to TRBJ1-1; D gene uncertain. The CDR3 is made up of 13 amino acids. The V gene lost 7 bases and the J gene lost 4 bases, with 13 bases spanning the gap.

The V and J genes are TRBV7-9 and TRBJ1-2, with D uncertain. Germline CDR1 is SEHNR and CDR2 is FQNEAQ (reference sequence). With 5 bases removed from V and 5 bases from J, the gap between germline ends came to 18 bases. The CDR3 is 15 amino acids. In nucleotides, the CDR3 is TGTGCCAGCAGCCGTTTCAGGACGGACCTATATGGCTACACCTTC. This translates into CASSRFRTDLYGYTF.

This rearrangement joins TRBV6-2 or TRBV6-3 to TRBJ2-5; TRBD2 aligns across 8 bases. Trimming removed 2 bases from V and 2 bases from J; junction bases left unmatched: 7. This CDR3 is 16 amino acids long. Germline values: CDR1 MNHEY, CDR2 SVGEGT. The CDR3 is CASSYLGLAEQETQYF. CDR3 bases: TGTGCCAGCAGTTACCTCGGACTAGCCGAGCAAGAGACCCAGTACTTC.

The V and J genes are TRBV19 and TRBJ1-1; the D is unclear. In germline, CDR1 is LNHDA, CDR2 SQIVND (reference sequence). V lost 7 bases and J lost 0, with 6 bases in between. This CDR3 spans 12 amino acids. CDR3 loop: CASKGMNTEAFF. The CDR3, as DNA: TGTGCCAGTAAGGGAATGAACACTGAAGCTTTCTTT.

The chain links TRBV6-1 to TRBJ2-2; D uncertain. In germline, CDR1 is MNHNS, CDR2 SASEGT. V gave up 5 bases and J gave up 5 bases, with 9 bases separating them. CDR3 length equals 13 residues. The CDR3 nucleotides are TGTGCCAGCAGTCGCCAGATGACCGGGGAGCTGTTTTTT. Its translation is CASSRQMTGELFF.

The chain has TRBV6-1 and TRBJ1-2; D ambiguous. Germline-derived CDR1 and CDR2 are MNHNS and SASEGT. The V end was cut by 6 bases, the J end by 4 bases, with 15 bases between. This CDR3 is built from 14 residues. The CDR3 DNA reads as TGTGCCAGCAGCCCCGGTGAGGCCAGCTATGGCTACACCTTC. Its protein is CASSPGEASYGYTF.

This clonotype has just a few counts. The chain carries TRBV27 and TRBJ1-1; no definite D call. Germline CDR1 is MNHEY and CDR2 is SMNVEV (reference sequence). Trimming took off 6 bases at V and 5 bases at J, with 13 bases between the two ends. The CDR3 is 13 amino acids. The CDR3 sequence: CASSGISGTEAFF. CDR3 in DNA: TGTGCCAGCAGCGGGATCTCGGGGACTGAAGCTTTCTTT.

The chain uses TRBV14 and TRBJ1-2; no firm D call. The V gene's germline CDR1 is SGHDN and CDR2 FVKESK. Deletions cut 0 bases from V and 4 bases from J, with 15 bases between. CDR3 size: 16 residues. This CDR3 is CASSQEYRPWGYGYTF. The CDR3 coding sequence is TGTGCCAGCAGCCAAGAGTATCGACCGTGGGGCTATGGCTACACCTTC.

V is TRBV6-1 and J is TRBJ1-2; 7 bases align to TRBD1. The CDR3 is 13 residues long. With V trimmed by 5 bases and J by 7 bases, 7 bases remained unmatched. CDR1 and CDR2 (germline): MNHNS, SASEGT. The CDR3 bases are TGTGCCAGCAGTCGTGACAGGGAAGGTGGCTACACCTTC. The encoded protein is CASSRDREGGYTF.

This clonotype came up a few times. V usage is TRBV29-1 and J usage is TRBJ1-1; D remains unclear. V was trimmed by 5 bases and J by 7 bases, leaving 14 bases between them. The CDR3 covers 12 residues. Germline V gene lookup returns CDR1 SQVTM and CDR2 ANQGSEA. The CDR3 DNA reads as TGCAGCGTTACGACGGGTCGGAGTGAAGCTTTCTTT. Translating gives CSVTTGRSEAFF.

This clonotype came up once. The chain combines TRBV19 with TRBJ1-1; D is perhaps TRBD1 (6 bases). V gave up 6 bases and J gave up 3 bases, with 14 bases separating them. The CDR3 spans 14 residues. Germline lookup yields CDR1 LNHDA and CDR2 SQIVND (reference sequence). The CDR3 DNA reads as TGTGCCAGTAGATCGGGGGCGGTGGACACTGAAGCTTTCTTT. Its translation is CASRSGAVDTEAFF.

The rearrangement joins TRBV25-1 to TRBJ2-7; 7 bases map to TRBD2. Germline V gives CDR1 MGHDK, CDR2 SYGVNS. The CDR3 extends over 15 amino acids. V lost 1 base and J lost 2; bases outside the gene matches: 5. DNA of the CDR3: TGTGCCAGCAGTGAATTGGCTAGCGGAGCCTACGAGCAGTACTTC. Amino acid sequence: CASSELASGAYEQYF.

The chain joins TRBV12-3 or TRBV12-4 to TRBJ2-7; 13 bases fit TRBD2. CDR3 length equals 17 residues. V lost 2 bases and J lost 2; bases outside the gene matches: 6. CDR3 in DNA: TGTGCCAGCAGTTTAACAAGACTAGCGGGAGGCCCCTACGAGCAGTACTTC. This codes for CASSLTRLAGGPYEQYF.

The rearrangement uses TRBV15 and TRBJ1-1; D ambiguous. This CDR3 is 13 amino acids long. Germline lookup yields CDR1 LNHNV and CDR2 YYDKDF (reference sequence). Trimming took 0 bases from V and 11 from J, leaving 13 bases between them. Written as DNA, the CDR3 is TGTGCCACCAGCAGAGATCGTAAGGGTAAGGCTTTCTTT. Translated: CATSRDRKGKAFF.

In its sample, this clonotype was seen a few times. The CDR3 DNA is TGTGCCAGCAGGGAACTAGCGGGAGTAGGAGGGGCCAACGTCCTGACTTTC. Protein product: CASRELAGVGGANVLTF. The rearrangement joins TRBV6-2 or TRBV6-3 to TRBJ2-6, with 11 bases aligning to TRBD2. J lost 4 bases, V lost 6 bases, and 8 bases had no gene match. This CDR3 has 17 amino acids. Germline-derived CDR1 and CDR2 are MNHEY and SVGEGT.

The V call is TRBV30, the J call TRBJ1-4; maybe TRBD1 (6 bases). With 0 bases removed from V and 7 bases from J, the gap between germline ends came to 15 bases. This CDR3 comprises 15 residues. Germline V gene data show CDR1 as GTSNPN and CDR2 as SVGIG (reference sequence). CDR3: CAWSVPGGAGEKLFF. CDR3 bases: TGTGCCTGGAGTGTACCTGGGGGGGCAGGTGAAAAACTGTTTTTT.